The sequence of this TCR beta chain was determined in a study of T cell changes during pregnancy in multiple sclerosis. This clone was detected only once. Produced via immunoSEQ multiplex PCR; TCRdb's table is partial and in-frame only. The top ten hold approximately 26% of the sample, which has 39,000 or so clones, 92% seen once. This CDR3 region has 16 residues. V was trimmed by 5 bases and J by 4 bases, leaving 20 bases between them. Germline V lookup: CDR1 SEHNR, CDR2 FQNEAQ (reference sequence). The V and J genes are TRBV7-9 and TRBJ1-2, with D possibly being TRBD1 (6 bases). This TCR derives from a female donor with multiple sclerosis, enrolled in a pregnancy study. The material was CD8+ T cells from peripheral blood mononuclear cells, obtained before pregnancy. CDR3 sequence reads: CASSGSTTGLGYGYTF. The CDR3 DNA follows: TGTGCCAGCAGCGGGTCGACCACAGGGCTTGGCTATGGCTACACCTTC.